This T cell receptor beta chain stems from a study of blood T cell repertoires in COVID-19. At the level of the study: The cDNA or gDNA used as material had been derived from T cells, B-cell-depleted T cells, or PBMCs.

The CDR3 is 14 amino acids. In germline, CDR1 is MNHEY, CDR2 SVGEGT. V gave up 6 bases and J gave up 7 bases, with 13 bases separating them. How the authors handled the data: Amplification with reference gene primers provided the estimates of nucleated cell counts. The protocol was immunoSEQ multiplex PCR, while the TCRdb copy is restricted to in-frame clones and leaves out a portion. That table gives V, J and clone size, and the DNA gave D and trimming. The table lists about 72,000 clones, about four fifths of them singletons. Sequenced input: peripheral blood. The V and J genes are TRBV6-2 or TRBV6-3 and TRBJ1-6; D not resolved. The clonotype originates from a human donor in a cohort sampled during active COVID-19. Written as DNA, the CDR3 is TGTGCCAGCAGCCACCTTTTCAGGAATTCACCCCTCCACTTT. The encoded protein is CASSHLFRNSPLHF.